This T cell receptor beta chain was documented in a study of spatial heterogeneity in lung cancer. Study-level results: It was found that expanded intratumoral alpha and beta TCR counts tracked tumor mutation counts. Ubiquitous and regional nonsynonymous mutations were each tracked by the matching count of ubiquitous or regional expanded TCRs.

A few counts support this clonotype. Its specificity is not known. TCRdb re-derived calls from the 5' RACE reads in MiXCR, one entry per CDR3 protein. This table has fewer than 10,000 distinct CDR3 sequences, roughly 7.2% appearing once. Time point of the sample: sample taken at primary tumor resection. Trimming took off 0 bases at V and 5 bases at J, with 10 bases between the two ends. The CDR3 totals 13 residues. Germline CDR1 reads DFQATT; CDR2 reads SNEGSKA (reference sequence). The source is a female donor with early-stage non-small cell lung cancer. V gene TRBV20-1 combines with J gene TRBJ1-1; a possible D gene is TRBD1 (6 bases). The material was lung tumor tissue, obtained at surgery. The CDR3 DNA follows: TGCAGTGCTAGAGACAGGGGTTTAACTGAAGCTTTCTTT. Protein sequence: CSARDRGLTEAFF.